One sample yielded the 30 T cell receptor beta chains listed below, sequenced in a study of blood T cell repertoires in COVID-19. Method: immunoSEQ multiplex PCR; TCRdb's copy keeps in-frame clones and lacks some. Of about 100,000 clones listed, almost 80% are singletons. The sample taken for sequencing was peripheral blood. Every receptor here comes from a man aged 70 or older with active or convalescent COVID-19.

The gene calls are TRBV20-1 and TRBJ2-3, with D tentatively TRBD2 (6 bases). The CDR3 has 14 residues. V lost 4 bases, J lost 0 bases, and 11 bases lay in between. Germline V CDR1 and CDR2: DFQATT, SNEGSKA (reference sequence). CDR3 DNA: TGCAGTGCTACTGACGGGACTAGCACAGATACGCAGTATTTT. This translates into CSATDGTSTDTQYF.

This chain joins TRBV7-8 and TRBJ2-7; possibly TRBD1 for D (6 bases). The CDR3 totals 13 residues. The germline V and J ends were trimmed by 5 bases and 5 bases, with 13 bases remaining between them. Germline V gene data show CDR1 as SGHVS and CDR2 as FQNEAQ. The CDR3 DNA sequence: TGTGCCAGCAGCAGCCGACAGGTCCACGAGCAGTACTTC. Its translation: CASSSRQVHEQYF.

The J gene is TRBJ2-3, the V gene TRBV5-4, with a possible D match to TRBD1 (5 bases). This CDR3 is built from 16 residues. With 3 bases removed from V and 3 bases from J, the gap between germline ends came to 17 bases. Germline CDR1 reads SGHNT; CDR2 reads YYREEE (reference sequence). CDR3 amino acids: CASSSWKGYGTDTQYF. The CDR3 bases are TGTGCCAGCAGCTCCTGGAAGGGGTATGGTACAGATACGCAGTATTTT.

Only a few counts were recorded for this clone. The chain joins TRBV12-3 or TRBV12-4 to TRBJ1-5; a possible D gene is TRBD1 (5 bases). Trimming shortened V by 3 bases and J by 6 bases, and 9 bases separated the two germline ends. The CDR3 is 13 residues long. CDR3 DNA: TGTGCCAGCAGTTTGGGGGGGGTTCAGCCCCAGCATTTT. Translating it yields CASSLGGVQPQHF.

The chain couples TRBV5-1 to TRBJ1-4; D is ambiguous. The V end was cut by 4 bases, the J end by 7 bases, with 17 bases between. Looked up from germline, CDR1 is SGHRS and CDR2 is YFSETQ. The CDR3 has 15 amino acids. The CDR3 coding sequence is TGCGCCAGCAGCATCGACCCTACTGGAGGTGAAAAACTGTTTTTT. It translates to CASSIDPTGGEKLFF.

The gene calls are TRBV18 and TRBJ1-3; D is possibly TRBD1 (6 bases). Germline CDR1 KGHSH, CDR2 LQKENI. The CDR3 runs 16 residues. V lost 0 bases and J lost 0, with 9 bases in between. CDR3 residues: CASSPPGGTSGNTIYF. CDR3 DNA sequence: TGTGCCAGCTCACCACCTGGGGGCACCTCTGGAAACACCATATATTTT.

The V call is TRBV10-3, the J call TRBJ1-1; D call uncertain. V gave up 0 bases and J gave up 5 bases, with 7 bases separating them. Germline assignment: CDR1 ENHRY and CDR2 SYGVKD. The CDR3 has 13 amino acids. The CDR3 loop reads CAISESEGTEAFF. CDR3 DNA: TGTGCCATCAGTGAGTCAGAGGGAACTGAAGCTTTCTTT.

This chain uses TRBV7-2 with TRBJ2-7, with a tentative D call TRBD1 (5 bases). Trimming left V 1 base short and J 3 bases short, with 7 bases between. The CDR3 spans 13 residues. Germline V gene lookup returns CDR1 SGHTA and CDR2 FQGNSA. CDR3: CASSLGGRYEQYF. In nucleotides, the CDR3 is TGTGCCAGCAGCTTAGGGGGCCGCTACGAGCAGTACTTC.

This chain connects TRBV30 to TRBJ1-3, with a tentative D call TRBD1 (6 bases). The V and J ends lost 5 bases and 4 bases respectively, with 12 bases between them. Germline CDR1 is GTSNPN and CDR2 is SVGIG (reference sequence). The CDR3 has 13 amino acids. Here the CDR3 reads CAWYPRGGNTIYF. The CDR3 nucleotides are TGTGCCTGGTACCCCAGGGGAGGAAACACCATATATTTT.

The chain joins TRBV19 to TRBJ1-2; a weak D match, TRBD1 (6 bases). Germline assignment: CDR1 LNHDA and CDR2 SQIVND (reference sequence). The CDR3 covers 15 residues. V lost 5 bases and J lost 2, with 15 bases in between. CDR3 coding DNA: TGTGCCAGTAGTGTGAGACAGGAATTAAACTATGGCTACACCTTC. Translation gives CASSVRQELNYGYTF.

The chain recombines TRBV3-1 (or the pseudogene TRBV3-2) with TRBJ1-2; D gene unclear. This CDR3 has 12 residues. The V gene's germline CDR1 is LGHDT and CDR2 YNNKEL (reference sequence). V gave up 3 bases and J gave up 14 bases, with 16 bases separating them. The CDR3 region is CASSQLPPARTF. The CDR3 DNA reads TGTGCCAGCAGCCAGCTTCCCCCGGCTAGAACCTTC.

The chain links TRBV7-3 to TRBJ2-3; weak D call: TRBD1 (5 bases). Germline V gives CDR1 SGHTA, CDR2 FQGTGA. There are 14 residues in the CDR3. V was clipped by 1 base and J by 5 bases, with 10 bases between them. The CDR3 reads CASSLRQSQDTQYF. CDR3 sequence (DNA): TGTGCCAGCAGCTTAAGACAGTCCCAAGATACGCAGTATTTT.

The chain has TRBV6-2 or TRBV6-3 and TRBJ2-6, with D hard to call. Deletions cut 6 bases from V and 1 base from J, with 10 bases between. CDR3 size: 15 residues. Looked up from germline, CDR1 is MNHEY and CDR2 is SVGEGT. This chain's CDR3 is CASSQLRSGANVLTF. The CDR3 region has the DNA TGTGCCAGCAGCCAATTGCGGTCTGGGGCCAACGTCCTGACTTTC.

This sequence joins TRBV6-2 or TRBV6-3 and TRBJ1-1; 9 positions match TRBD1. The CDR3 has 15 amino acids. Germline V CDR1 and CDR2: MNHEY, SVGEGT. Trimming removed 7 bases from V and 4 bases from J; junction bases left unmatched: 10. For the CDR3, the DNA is TGTGCCAGCACCCCCGGGGGGACAGGGTCCACTGAAGCTTTCTTT. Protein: CASTPGGTGSTEAFF.

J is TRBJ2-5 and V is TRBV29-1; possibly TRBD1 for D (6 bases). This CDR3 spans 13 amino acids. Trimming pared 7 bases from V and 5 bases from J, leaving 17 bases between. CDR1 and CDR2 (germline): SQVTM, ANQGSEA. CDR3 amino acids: CSAERGSRETQYF. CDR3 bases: TGCAGCGCCGAGAGGGGGTCCAGGGAGACCCAGTACTTC.

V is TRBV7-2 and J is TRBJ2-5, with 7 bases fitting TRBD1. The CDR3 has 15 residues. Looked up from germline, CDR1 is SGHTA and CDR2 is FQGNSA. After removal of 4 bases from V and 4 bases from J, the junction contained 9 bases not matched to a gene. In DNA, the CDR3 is TGTGCCAGCAGCTCCAATCGCCCAGGGGGAGAGACCCAGTACTTC. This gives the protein CASSSNRPGGETQYF.

CDR3: CASSSGGYEQYF. The CDR3 bases are TGTGCCAGCAGCAGTGGAGGCTACGAGCAGTACTTC. The chain employs TRBV6-6 and TRBJ2-7; D possibly corresponds to TRBD2 (5 bases). This CDR3 comprises 12 residues. Per the germline V gene, CDR1 is MNHNY and CDR2 is SVGAGI (reference sequence). V was cut by 6 bases and J by 3 bases, with 9 bases left in between.

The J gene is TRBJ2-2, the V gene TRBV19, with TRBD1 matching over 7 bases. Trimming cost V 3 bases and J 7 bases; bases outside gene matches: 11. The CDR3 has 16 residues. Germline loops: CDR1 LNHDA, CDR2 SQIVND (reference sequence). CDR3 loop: CASSIKPPSGGGELFF. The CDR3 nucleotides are TGTGCCAGTAGTATTAAGCCTCCCTCAGGGGGCGGGGAGCTGTTTTTT.

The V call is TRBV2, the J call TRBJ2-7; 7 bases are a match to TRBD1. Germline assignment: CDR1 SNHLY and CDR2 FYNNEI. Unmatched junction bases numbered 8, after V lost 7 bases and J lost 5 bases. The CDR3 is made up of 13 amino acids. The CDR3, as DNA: TGTGCCAGCACTACAGGGGTAGGGGACGAGCAGTACTTC. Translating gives CASTTGVGDEQYF.

The CDR3 DNA follows: TGTGCCAGTACCTCAATGACAGGGGGTACTGAAGCTTTCTTT. This encodes CASTSMTGGTEAFF. The V and J genes are TRBV19 and TRBJ1-1; TRBD1 matches at 9 bases. From germline, CDR1 is LNHDA and CDR2 SQIVND (reference sequence). V gave up 7 bases and J gave up 5 bases; unmatched junction bases: 8. CDR3 size: 14 residues. The whole variable domain, remainder taken from reference TRBV19 and TRBJ1-1, is DGGITQSPKYLFRKEGQNVTLSCEQNLNHDAMYWYRQDPGQGLRLIYYSQIVNDFQKGDIAEGYSVSREKKESFPLTVTSAQKNPTAFYLCASTSMTGGTEAFFGQGTRLTVV.

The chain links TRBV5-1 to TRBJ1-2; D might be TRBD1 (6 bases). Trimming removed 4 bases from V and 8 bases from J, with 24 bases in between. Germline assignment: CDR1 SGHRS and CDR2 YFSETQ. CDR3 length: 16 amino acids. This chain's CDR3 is CASSAFANGGASGYTF. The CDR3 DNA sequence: TGCGCCAGCAGCGCCTTCGCCAATGGGGGGGCGAGCGGCTACACCTTC.

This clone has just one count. CDR3 in amino acids: CASSQLRPGSDYEQYF. In nucleotides, the CDR3 is TGCGCCAGCAGCCAACTTAGACCAGGATCGGACTACGAGCAGTACTTC. The gene calls are TRBV4-1 and TRBJ2-7; unclear D gene. Germline CDR1 is MGHRA and CDR2 is YSYEKL. The CDR3 is 16 amino acids. V lost 2 bases to trimming and J lost 3 bases, with 17 bases between them.

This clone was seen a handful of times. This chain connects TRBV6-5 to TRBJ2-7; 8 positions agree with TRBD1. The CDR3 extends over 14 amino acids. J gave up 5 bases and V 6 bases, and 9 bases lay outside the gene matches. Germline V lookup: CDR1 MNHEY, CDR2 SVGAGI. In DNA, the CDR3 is TGTGCCAGCAGCCCAGGACAGGGCTTCCACGAGCAGTACTTC. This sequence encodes CASSPGQGFHEQYF.

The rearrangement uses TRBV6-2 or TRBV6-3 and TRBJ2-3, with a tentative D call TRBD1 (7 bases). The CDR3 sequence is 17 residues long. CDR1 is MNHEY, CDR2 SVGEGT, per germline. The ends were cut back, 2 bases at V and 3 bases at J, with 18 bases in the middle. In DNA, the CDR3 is TGTGCCAGCAGTTACACCCAGGGGGGAGTAGGAACAGATACGCAGTATTTT. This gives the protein CASSYTQGGVGTDTQYF.

CDR3 nucleotides: TGTGCCAGCAGCTCGGACAGATACTCCTACGAGCAGTACTTC. This gives the protein CASSSDRYSYEQYF. V and J are TRBV7-2 and TRBJ2-7, with D perhaps matching TRBD1 (6 bases). The CDR3 has 14 amino acids. Trimming removed 4 bases at V and 0 bases at J, with 10 bases between. Germline V gene data show CDR1 as SGHTA and CDR2 as FQGNSA.

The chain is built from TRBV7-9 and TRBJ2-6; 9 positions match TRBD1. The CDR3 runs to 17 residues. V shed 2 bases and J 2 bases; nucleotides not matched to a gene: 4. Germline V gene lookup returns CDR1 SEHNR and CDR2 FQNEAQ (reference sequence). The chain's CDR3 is CASSLPQGAAGANVLTF. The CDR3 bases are TGTGCCAGCAGCTTACCACAGGGGGCGGCTGGGGCCAACGTCCTGACTTTC.

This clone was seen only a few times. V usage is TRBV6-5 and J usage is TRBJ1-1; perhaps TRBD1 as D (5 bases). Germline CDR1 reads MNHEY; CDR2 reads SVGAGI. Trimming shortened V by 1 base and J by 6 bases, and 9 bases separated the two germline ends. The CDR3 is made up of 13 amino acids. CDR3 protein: CASSYLGGAEAFF. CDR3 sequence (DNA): TGTGCCAGCAGTTACTTGGGGGGGGCTGAAGCTTTCTTT.

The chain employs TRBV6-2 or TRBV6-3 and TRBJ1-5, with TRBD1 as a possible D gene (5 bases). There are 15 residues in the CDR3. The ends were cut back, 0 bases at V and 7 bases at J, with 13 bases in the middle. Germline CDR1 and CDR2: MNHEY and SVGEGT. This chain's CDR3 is CASSYSGADRQPQHF. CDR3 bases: TGTGCCAGCAGTTACTCAGGGGCCGATCGCCAGCCCCAGCATTTT.

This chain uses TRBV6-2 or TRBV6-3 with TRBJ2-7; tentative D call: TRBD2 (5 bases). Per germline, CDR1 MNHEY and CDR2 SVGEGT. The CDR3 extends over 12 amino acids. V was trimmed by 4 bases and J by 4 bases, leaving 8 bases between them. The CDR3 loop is CASSFGEYEQYF. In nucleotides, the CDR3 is TGTGCCAGCAGTTTTGGGGAGTACGAGCAGTACTTC.

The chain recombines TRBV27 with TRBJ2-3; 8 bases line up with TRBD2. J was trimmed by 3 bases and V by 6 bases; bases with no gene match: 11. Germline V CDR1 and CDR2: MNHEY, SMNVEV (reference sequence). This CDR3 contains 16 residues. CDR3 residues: CASRDYRASGTDTQYF. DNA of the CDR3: TGTGCCAGCAGAGACTACCGGGCTAGCGGGACAGATACGCAGTATTTT.